Listed below are T cell receptor beta chains from one sample, sequenced in a study of T cells in Graves' hyperthyroidism and ophthalmopathy. TCRdb analysed the multiplex PCR reads with MiXCR anew, one entry per CDR3 protein. The repertoire holds around 800,000 distinct CDR3 sequences, with 35% to 45% as singletons. Sequencing was carried out using blood. The receptors stem from a man younger than 30 with Graves' hyperthyroidism. Both conserved end residues are part of each CDR3. A D gene is named only where the DNA matches it firmly. The size of a clone is reported for some rows only, either as once, few or many, or as a class for expanded clones.

D	J	V	size	DNA	CDR3
TRBD1	TRBJ1-1	TRBV5-1	.	TGTGCCAGCAGCTTGGACAGGAGAGGGACTGAAGCTTTCTTT	CASSLDRRGTEAFF
.	TRBJ2-2	TRBV19	many	TGTGCCAGTACCTTCGGGGACACCGGGGAGCTGTTTTTT	CASTFGDTGELFF
TRBD2	TRBJ2-2	TRBV12-3/TRBV12-4	.	TGTGCCAGCAGTCCCTCAGGACTAGGCCCCGGGGAGCTGTTTTTT	CASSPSGLGPGELFF
TRBD2	TRBJ2-7	TRBV20-1	few	TGCAGTGCTAGAGAACTAGCGGGAAGGGAGCAGTACTTC	CSARELAGREQYF
TRBD1	TRBJ1-5	TRBV7-2	many	TGTGCCAGCAGCTCCCGGGACAGTTGGGAACAGCCCCAGCATTTT	CASSSRDSWEQPQHF
.	TRBJ2-5	TRBV20-1	.	TGCAGTGCTGTACCAGGCCTAAACCGAGTTGAGACCCAGTACTTC	CSAVPGLNRVETQYF
.	TRBJ2-5	TRBV7-8	many	TGTGCCAGCAGCTCCGAGGGGGGGGAGACCCAGTACTTC	CASSSEGGETQYF
.	TRBJ2-7	TRBV12-3/TRBV12-4	few	TGTGCCAGCAGTTTGAGGGGCCTACCACGAATGAGCTCCTACGAGCAGTACTTC	CASSLRGLPRMSSYEQYF
.	TRBJ2-5	TRBV7-9	many	TGTGCCAGCAGCTCCGACAGGAAACAAGAGACCCAGTACTTC	CASSSDRKQETQYF
.	TRBJ1-1	TRBV4-1	few	TGCGCCAGCAGCCTGGGCAGTTCCCCGAACACTGAAGCTTTCTTT	CASSLGSSPNTEAFF
.	TRBJ1-1	TRBV7-9	many	TGTGCCAGCAGCTTACGGACGGAGGTAGCTTTCTTT	CASSLRTEVAFF
.	TRBJ2-7	TRBV20-1	.	TGCAGTGCTAGCCCTGGTAAAGGGGTAGGCGAGCAGTACTTC	CSASPGKGVGEQYF
.	TRBJ1-1	TRBV6-2/TRBV6-3	.	TGTGCCAGCAGTTACTCGCCTTTGAACACTGAAGCTTTCTTT	CASSYSPLNTEAFF
TRBD2	TRBJ2-7	TRBV7-2	.	TGTGCCAGCAGCTTGGAGGTGGGGGGGTCCTCCTACGAGCAGTACTTC	CASSLEVGGSSYEQYF
.	TRBJ2-6	TRBV5-1	many	TGCGCCAGCAGCTTGACCCCAGGGAATGGGGCCAACGTCCTGACTTTC	CASSLTPGNGANVLTF
.	TRBJ2-7	TRBV5-1	.	TGCGCCAGCAGCCCGCGGGCAGAGGTCTACGAGCAGTACTTC	CASSPRAEVYEQYF
.	TRBJ2-7	TRBV20-1	.	TGCAGTGCTAGAGACAGGGGCGAGCAGTACTTC	CSARDRGEQYF
.	TRBJ2-7	TRBV6-5	few	TGTGCCAGCAGTCCCGAGGAATACGAGCAGTACTTC	CASSPEEYEQYF
TRBD1	TRBJ1-4	TRBV7-8	.	TGCGCCAGCACCGGATGGGACAGTAATGAAAAACTGTTTTTT	CASTGWDSNEKLFF
.	TRBJ2-5	TRBV29-1	many	TGCAGCGTTGAAAGTCAGGATAATCAACAAGAGACCCAGTACTTC	CSVESQDNQQETQYF
.	TRBJ1-5	TRBV7-8	few	TGTGCCAGCAGCTTAGAGGGGGGCGGGGGGCCCCAGCATTTT	CASSLEGGGGPQHF
.	TRBJ1-1	TRBV29-1	.	TGCAGTCCTTGGACCCAGAACACTGAAGCTTTCTTT	CSPWTQNTEAFF
.	TRBJ2-1	TRBV25-1	few	TGTGCCAGCGCTAAGGGACACCTTTACAATGAGCAGTTCTTC	CASAKGHLYNEQFF